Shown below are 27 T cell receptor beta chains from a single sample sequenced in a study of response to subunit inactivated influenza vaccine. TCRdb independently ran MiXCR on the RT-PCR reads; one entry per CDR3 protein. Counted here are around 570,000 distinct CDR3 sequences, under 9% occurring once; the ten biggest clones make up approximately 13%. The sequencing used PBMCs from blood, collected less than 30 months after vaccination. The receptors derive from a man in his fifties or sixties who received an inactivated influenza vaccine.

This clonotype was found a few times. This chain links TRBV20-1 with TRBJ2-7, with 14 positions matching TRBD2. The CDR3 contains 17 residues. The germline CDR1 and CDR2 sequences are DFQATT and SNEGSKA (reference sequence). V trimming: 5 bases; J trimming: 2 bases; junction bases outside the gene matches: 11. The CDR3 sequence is CSAGPGTSGGTTYEQYF. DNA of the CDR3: TGCAGTGCTGGTCCCGGGACTAGCGGGGGCACGACCTACGAGCAGTACTTC.

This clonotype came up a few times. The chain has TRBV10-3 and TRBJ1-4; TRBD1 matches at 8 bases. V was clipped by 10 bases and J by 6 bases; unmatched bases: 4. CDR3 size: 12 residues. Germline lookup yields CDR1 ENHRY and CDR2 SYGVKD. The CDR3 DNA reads TGTGCCACCTCAGGGGGCGATGAAAAACTGTTTTTT. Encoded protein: CATSGGDEKLFF.

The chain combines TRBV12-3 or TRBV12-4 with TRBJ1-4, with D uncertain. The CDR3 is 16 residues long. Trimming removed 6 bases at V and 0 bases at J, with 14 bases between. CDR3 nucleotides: TGTGCCAGCAGACTAGCGGCACAAGCAACTAATGAAAAACTGTTTTTT. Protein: CASRLAAQATNEKLFF.

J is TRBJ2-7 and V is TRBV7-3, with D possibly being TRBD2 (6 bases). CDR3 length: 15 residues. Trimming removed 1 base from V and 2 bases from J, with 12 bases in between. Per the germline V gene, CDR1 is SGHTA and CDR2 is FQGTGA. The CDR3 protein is CASSLNPGLAYEQYF. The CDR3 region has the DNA TGTGCCAGCAGCTTAAACCCGGGACTTGCCTACGAGCAGTACTTC.

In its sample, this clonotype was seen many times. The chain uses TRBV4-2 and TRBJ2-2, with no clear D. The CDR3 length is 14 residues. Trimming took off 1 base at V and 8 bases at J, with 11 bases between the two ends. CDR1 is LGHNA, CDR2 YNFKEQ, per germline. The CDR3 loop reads CASSQGTLRGELFF. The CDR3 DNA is TGTGCCAGCAGCCAAGGGACCCTCCGGGGGGAGCTGTTTTTT.

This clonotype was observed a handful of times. DNA of the CDR3: TGTGCCAGCAGCCAAGCACAGTCGGGGGTCACTGAAGCTTTCTTT. Translation: CASSQAQSGVTEAFF. The genes are TRBV3-1 and TRBJ1-1, with D perhaps matching TRBD1 (5 bases). The V end lost 1 base, the J end lost 4 bases, and 13 bases lay between the germline ends. The CDR3 extends over 15 amino acids. Per germline, CDR1 LGHDT and CDR2 YNNKEL (reference sequence).

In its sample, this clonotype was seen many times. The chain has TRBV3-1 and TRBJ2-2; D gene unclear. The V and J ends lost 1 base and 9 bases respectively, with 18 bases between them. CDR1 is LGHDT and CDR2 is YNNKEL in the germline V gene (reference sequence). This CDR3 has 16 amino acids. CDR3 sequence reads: CASSQVLDFSPRELFF. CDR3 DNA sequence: TGTGCCAGCAGCCAAGTCTTAGACTTTTCCCCGCGGGAGCTGTTTTTT.

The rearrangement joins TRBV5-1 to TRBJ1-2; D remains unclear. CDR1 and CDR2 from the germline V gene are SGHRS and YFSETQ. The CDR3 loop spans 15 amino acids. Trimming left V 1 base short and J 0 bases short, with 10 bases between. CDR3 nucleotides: TGCGCCAGCAGCTTGAATACAGAAGCTAACTATGGCTACACCTTC. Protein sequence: CASSLNTEANYGYTF.

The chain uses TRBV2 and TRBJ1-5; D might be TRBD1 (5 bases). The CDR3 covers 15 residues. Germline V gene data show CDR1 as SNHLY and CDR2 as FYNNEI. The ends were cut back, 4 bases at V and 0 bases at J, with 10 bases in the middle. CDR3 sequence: CASSGGTYSNQPQHF. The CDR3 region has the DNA TGTGCCAGCAGTGGGGGGACCTATAGCAATCAGCCCCAGCATTTT. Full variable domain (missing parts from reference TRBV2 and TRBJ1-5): EPEVTQTPSHQVTQMGQEVILRCVPISNHLYFYWYRQILGQKVEFLVSFYNNEISEKSEIFDDQFSVERPDGSNFTLKIRSTKLEDSAMYFCASSGGTYSNQPQHFGDGTRLSIL.

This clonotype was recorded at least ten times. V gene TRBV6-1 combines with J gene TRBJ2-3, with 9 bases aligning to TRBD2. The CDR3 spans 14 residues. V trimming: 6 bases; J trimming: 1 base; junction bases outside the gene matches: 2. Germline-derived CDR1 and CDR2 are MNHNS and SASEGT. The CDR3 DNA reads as TGTGCCAGCAGGGAGCGGGGGGGCACAGATACGCAGTATTTT. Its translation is CASRERGGTDTQYF.

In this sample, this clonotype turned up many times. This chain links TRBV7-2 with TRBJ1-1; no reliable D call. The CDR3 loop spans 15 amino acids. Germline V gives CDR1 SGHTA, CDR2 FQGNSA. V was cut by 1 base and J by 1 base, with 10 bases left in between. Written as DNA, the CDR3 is TGTGCCAGCAGCTTAGAGGGTTACGGGAACACTGAAGCTTTCTTT. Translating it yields CASSLEGYGNTEAFF.

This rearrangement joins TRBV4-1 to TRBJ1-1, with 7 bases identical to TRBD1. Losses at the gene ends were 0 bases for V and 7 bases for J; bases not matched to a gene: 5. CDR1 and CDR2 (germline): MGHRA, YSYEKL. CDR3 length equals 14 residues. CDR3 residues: CASSQDRGLFEAFF. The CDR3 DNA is TGCGCCAGCAGCCAAGATAGGGGGCTGTTTGAAGCTTTCTTT.

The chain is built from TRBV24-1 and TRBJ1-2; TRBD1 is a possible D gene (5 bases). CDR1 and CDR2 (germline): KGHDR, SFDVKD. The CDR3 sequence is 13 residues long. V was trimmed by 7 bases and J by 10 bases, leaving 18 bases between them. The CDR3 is CATRESGAHHYTF. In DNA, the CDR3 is TGTGCCACCAGGGAATCCGGGGCCCACCACTACACCTTC.

The CDR3 bases are TGTGCCAGCAGCTTGGGCAGGAACAATGAAAAACTGTTTTTT. Translating gives CASSLGRNNEKLFF. The chain combines TRBV5-6 with TRBJ1-4; D call uncertain. The CDR3 has 14 amino acids. Germline CDR1 is SGHDT and CDR2 is YYEEEE. V shed 0 bases and J shed 5 bases, with 8 bases lying between them. Complete variable domain (other parts from reference TRBV5-6 and TRBJ1-4): DAGVTQSPTHLIKTRGQQVTLRCSPKSGHDTVSWYQQALGQGPQFIFQYYEEEERQRGNFPDRFSGHQFPNYSSELNVNALLLGDSALYLCASSLGRNNEKLFFGSGTQLSVL.

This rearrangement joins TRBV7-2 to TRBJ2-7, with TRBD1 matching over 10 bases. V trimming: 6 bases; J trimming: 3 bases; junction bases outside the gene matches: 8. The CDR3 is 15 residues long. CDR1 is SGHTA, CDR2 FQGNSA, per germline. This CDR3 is CASSPDRTGGYEQYF. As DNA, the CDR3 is TGTGCCAGCAGTCCCGACCGGACAGGGGGCTACGAGCAGTACTTC.

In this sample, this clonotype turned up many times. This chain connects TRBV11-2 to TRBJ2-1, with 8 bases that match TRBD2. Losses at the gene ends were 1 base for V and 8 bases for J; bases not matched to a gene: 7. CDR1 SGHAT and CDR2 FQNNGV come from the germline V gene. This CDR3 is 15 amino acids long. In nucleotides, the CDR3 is TGTGCCAGCAGCTTAGTTCCGGGGGGGCTCGATGAGCAGTTCTTC. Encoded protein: CASSLVPGGLDEQFF. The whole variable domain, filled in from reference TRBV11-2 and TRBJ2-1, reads EAGVAQSPRYKIIEKRQSVAFWCNPISGHATLYWYQQILGQGPKLLIQFQNNGVVDDSQLPKDRFSAERLKGVDSTLKIQPAKLEDSAVYLCASSLVPGGLDEQFFGPGTRLTVL.

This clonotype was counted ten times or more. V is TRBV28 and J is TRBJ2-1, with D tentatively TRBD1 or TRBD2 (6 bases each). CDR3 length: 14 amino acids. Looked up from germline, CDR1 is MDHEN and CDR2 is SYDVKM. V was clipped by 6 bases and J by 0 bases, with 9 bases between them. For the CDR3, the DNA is TGTGCCAGCAGAGGGGGAGGCTCCTACAATGAGCAGTTCTTC. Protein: CASRGGGSYNEQFF.

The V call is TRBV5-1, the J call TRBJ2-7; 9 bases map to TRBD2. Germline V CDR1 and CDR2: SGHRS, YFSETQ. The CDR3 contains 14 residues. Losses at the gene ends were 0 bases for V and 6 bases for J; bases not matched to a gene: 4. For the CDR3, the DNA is TGCGCCAGCAGCTTGGTAGCGGGAGATTCCGAGCAGTACTTC. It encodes CASSLVAGDSEQYF.

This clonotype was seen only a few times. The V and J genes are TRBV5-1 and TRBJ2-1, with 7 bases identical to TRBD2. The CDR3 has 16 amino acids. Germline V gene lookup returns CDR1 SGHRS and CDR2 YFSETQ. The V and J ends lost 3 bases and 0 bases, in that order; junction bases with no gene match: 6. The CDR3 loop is CASSSGGGISYNEQFF. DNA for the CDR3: TGCGCCAGCAGCTCGGGGGGAGGGATCTCCTACAATGAGCAGTTCTTC.

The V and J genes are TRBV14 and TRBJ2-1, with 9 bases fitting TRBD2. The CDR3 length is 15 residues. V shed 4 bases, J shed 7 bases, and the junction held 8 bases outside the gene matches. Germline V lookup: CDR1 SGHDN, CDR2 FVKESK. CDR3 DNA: TGTGCCAGCAGCCCTTTAGCGGGAGAGGATAATGAGCAGTTCTTC. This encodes CASSPLAGEDNEQFF.

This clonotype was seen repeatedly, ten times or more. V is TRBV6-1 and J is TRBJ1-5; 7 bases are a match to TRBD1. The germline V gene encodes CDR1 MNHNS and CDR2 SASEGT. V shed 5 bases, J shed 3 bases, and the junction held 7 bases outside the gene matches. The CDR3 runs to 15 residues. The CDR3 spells CASSKGDSPNQPQHF. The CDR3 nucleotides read TGTGCCAGCAGTAAGGGGGACAGTCCCAATCAGCCCCAGCATTTT.

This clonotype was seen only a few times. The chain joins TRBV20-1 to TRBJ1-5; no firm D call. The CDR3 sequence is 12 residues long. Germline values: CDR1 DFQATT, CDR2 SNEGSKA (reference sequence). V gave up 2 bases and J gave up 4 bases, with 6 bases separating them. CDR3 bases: TGCAGTGCTAGACCCCGGAATCAGCCCCAGCATTTT. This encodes CSARPRNQPQHF.

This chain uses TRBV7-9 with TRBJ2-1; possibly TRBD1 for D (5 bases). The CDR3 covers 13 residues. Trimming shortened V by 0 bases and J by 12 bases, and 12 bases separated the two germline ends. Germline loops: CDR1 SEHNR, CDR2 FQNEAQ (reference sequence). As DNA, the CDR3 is TGTGCCAGCAGCTTAGCGTCCAGGGATGGGCAGTTCTTC. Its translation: CASSLASRDGQFF.

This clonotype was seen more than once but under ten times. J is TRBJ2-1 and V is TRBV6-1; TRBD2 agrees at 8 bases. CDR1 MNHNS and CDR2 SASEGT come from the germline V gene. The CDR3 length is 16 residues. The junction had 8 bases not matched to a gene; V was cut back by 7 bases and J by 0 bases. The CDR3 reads CASKMGSGSSYNEQFF. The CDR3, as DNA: TGTGCCAGCAAAATGGGCAGCGGGAGCTCCTACAATGAGCAGTTCTTC.

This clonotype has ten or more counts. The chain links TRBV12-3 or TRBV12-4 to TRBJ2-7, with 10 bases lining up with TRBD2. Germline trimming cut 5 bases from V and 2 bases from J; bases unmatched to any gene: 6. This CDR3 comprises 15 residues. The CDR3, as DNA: TGTGCCAGCAGTCTGGGACTAGCGACCACCTACGAGCAGTACTTC. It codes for CASSLGLATTYEQYF.

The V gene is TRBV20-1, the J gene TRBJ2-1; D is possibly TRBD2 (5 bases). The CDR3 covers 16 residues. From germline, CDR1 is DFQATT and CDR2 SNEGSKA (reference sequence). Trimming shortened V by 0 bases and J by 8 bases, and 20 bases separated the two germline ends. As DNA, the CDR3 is TGCAGTGCTAGAGATCTTGCCGGGATCACGGCGGATGAGCAGTTCTTC. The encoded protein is CSARDLAGITADEQFF.

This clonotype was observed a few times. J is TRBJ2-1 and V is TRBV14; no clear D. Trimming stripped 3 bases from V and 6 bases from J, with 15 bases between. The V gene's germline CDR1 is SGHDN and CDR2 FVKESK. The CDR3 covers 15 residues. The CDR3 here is CASSQPGRWSNEQFF. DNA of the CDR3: TGTGCCAGCAGCCAGCCTGGTCGTTGGTCCAATGAGCAGTTCTTC.